The clone carrying this T cell receptor (beta chain) came up many times. Its matching antigen is unknown. CDR1 is SQVTM and CDR2 is ANQGSEA in the germline V gene. Trimming shortened V by 3 bases and J by 6 bases, and 12 bases separated the two germline ends. The CDR3 extends over 13 amino acids. The data were taken from a study of Graves' ophthalmopathy and Graves' hyperthyroidism. From RNA, the CDR3 regions of TCR beta chains were amplified and sequenced. RT-PCR with HTBI primers came first, then second-round multiplex PCR. One entry per CDR3 protein results from TCRdb running MiXCR on the multiplex PCR reads. Here the sample spans about 550,000 distinct CDR3 sequences, 35% to 45% being singletons. Whole-study findings and limits: The model flagged ophthalmopathy progression at approximately 70% sensitivity and around 72% specificity.

The sample comprised peripheral blood or thyroid tissue (not recorded which). This TCR derives from an adult man with Graves' hyperthyroidism. This rearrangement joins TRBV29-1 to TRBJ1-5; maybe TRBD1 (6 bases). CDR3 nucleotide sequence: TGCAGCGTTGACTCAGGGGCTGGTCAGCCCCAGCATTTT. This translates into CSVDSGAGQPQHF.